The rows below give T cell receptor beta chains drawn from one sample of a study of OX40 agonist ivuxolimab in advanced cancers. Sequencing was performed with immunoSEQ multiplex PCR; in TCRdb, only in-frame clones are kept and a portion is missing. This table holds almost 70,000 clones, 90% found once. Sequenced here: CD4+ or CD8+ T cells sorted from blood, sampled in a trial of the OX40 agonist ivuxolimab. These receptors were collected from an adult with an advanced solid tumor such as melanoma, head and neck, liver or kidney cancer. CDR3s include the opening cysteine and the closing phenylalanine or tryptophan. A D gene is named only where the DNA matches it firmly. Clone size is shown for a subset of rows, as once, few, many or a class of expanded clone.

TRBJ1-1,TRBV5-1,NA,NA,TGCGCCAGCACCGAGGGGGGTAATACTATGGAAGCTTTCTTT,CASTEGGNTMEAFF
TRBJ2-3,TRBV6-4,NA,NA,TGTGCCAGCAGGGCAGGGTTCGTTACAGATACGCAGTATTTT,CASRAGFVTDTQYF
TRBJ2-1,TRBV7-9,few,TRBD1,TGTGCCAGCAGCAAAGACAGGGCGCTACTATCCAATGAGCAGTTCTTC,CASSKDRALLSNEQFF
TRBJ2-1,TRBV28,NA,NA,TGTGCCAGCAGTTCACCCGGGAGTCCACACAATGAGCAGTTCTTC,CASSSPGSPHNEQFF
TRBJ2-3,TRBV7-9,once,NA,TGTGCCGGGGGCGGGAGCACAGATACGCAGTATTTT,CAGGGSTDTQYF
TRBJ1-2,TRBV11-2,NA,NA,TGTGCCAGCAGCTTTGGCGAGCGGGGCTATGGCTACACCTTC,CASSFGERGYGYTF
TRBJ2-5,TRBV5-5,NA,TRBD2,TGTGCCAGCAGCTTGACGGGACTAGCGGGAGTAGGGGAGACCCAGTACTTC,CASSLTGLAGVGETQYF
TRBJ1-1,TRBV11-2,NA,NA,TGTGCCAGCAGCTTAGTCAGGGGTGGGACTGAAGCTTTCTTT,CASSLVRGGTEAFF
TRBJ1-3,TRBV4-1,NA,NA,TGCGCCAGCAGCCAAGGACCCCCCGGGGGAAGCTCTGGAAACACCATATATTTT,CASSQGPPGGSSGNTIYF
TRBJ1-5,TRBV6-1,NA,NA,TGTGCCAGCAGTGAAAGGGCTCTTTATCAGCCCCAGCATTTT,CASSERALYQPQHF
TRBJ1-2,TRBV15,NA,NA,TGTGCCACCAGCAGAGTGAAACAGGGATTCAATGGCTACACCTTC,CATSRVKQGFNGYTF
TRBJ2-4,TRBV28,NA,NA,TGTGCCAGCAGCCTAGGGGGGTCAGGCAAAAACATTCAGTACTTC,CASSLGGSGKNIQYF
TRBJ2-7,TRBV6-6,NA,TRBD2,TGTGCCAGCGGTACCACTAGCGGGATTAACGAGCAGTACTTC,CASGTTSGINEQYF
TRBJ2-5,TRBV7-7,NA,TRBD2,TGTGCTAGCAGCTCCGAAGGCCGGCGGGGGGAGACCCAGTACTTC,CASSSEGRRGETQYF
TRBJ2-3,TRBV20-1,NA,NA,TGCAGTGCTAGATTAGATACGCAGTATTTT,CSARLDTQYF
TRBJ2-5,TRBV30,NA,NA,TGTGCCTGGAGTGTCGGGCAAGAGACCCAGTACTTC,CAWSVGQETQYF
TRBJ2-5,TRBV18,NA,NA,TGTGCCAGCTCACCACAGGCAGGGTTCCAAGAGACCCAGTACTTC,CASSPQAGFQETQYF
TRBJ2-1,TRBV9,NA,TRBD2,TGTGCCAGCAGCGCCAGATTGACTAGCGGGAGGGGAAACAATGAGCAGTTCTTC,CASSARLTSGRGNNEQFF
TRBJ2-3,TRBV18,NA,NA,TGTGCCAGCTCACCACGTCTCGCGGTTTCTAGCACAGATACGCAGTATTTT,CASSPRLAVSSTDTQYF
TRBJ1-2,TRBV2,NA,NA,TGTGCCAGCAGGGGGGGGCGATTCTATGGCTACACCTTC,CASRGGRFYGYTF
TRBJ2-7,TRBV28,NA,NA,TGTGCCAGCAAACGGGAGTGGTACGAGCAGTACTTC,CASKREWYEQYF
TRBJ1-1,TRBV20-1,NA,NA,TGCAGTGCCAGACAGAACACTGAAGCTTTCTTT,CSARQNTEAFF
TRBJ2-2,TRBV11-2,NA,NA,TGTGCCAGCAGCTTAGGAACCGGGGAGCTGTTTTTT,CASSLGTGELFF
TRBJ1-4,TRBV2,NA,NA,TGTGCCAGCAGGTCTCACTCGGGGGAACTGTTTTTT,CASRSHSGELFF
TRBJ2-1,TRBV5-1,NA,TRBD2,TGCGCCAGCGCCGCCGGGACTAGTCCGTTACAGTTCTTC,CASAAGTSPLQFF
TRBJ2-3,TRBV5-4,once,NA,TGTGCCAGCAGCTGGTTACAGGGTCGTAGCACAGATACGCAGTATTTT,CASSWLQGRSTDTQYF
TRBJ2-7,TRBV18,NA,NA,TGTGCCAGCACATTTCGCGGTCCCTCCTACGAGCAGTACTTC,CASTFRGPSYEQYF
TRBJ2-7,TRBV7-2,once,TRBD2,TGTGCCAGCAGCTTAGGGACCGGGGGGGGAGCTTACGAGCAGTACTTC,CASSLGTGGGAYEQYF
TRBJ1-5,TRBV7-9,NA,TRBD1,TGTGCCAGCAGCCCGGGACAGCCCAATCAGCCCCAGCATTTT,CASSPGQPNQPQHF
TRBJ2-3,TRBV6-5,once,NA,TGTGCCAGCAGATCTCAGGGAGATACGCAGTATTTT,CASRSQGDTQYF